This T cell receptor beta chain was captured in a study of blood T cell repertoires in COVID-19. Study members were between about 18 and 95 years old and lived in some 26 US regions. V was clipped by 0 bases and J by 6 bases; unmatched bases: 5. Germline V gives CDR1 LNHNV, CDR2 YYDKDF (reference sequence). The CDR3 contains 16 residues. Generated by immunoSEQ multiplex PCR, the TCRdb table keeps only in-frame clones and is missing some. In the table there are hundreds of thousands of clones, around 89% of which are singletons. The sequencing input was PBMCs or T cells enriched from blood (not recorded which). The sequence came from a man younger than 40 who had recovered from COVID-19. The chain uses TRBV15 and TRBJ1-4, with TRBD1 matching over 9 bases. CDR3 in amino acids: CATSREGQGRHEKLFF. As DNA, the CDR3 is TGTGCCACCAGCAGAGAGGGACAGGGTAGACATGAAAAACTGTTTTTT.